This T cell receptor beta chain stems from a study of blood T cell repertoires in COVID-19. The CDR3 runs 14 residues. The V gene's germline CDR1 is ENHRY and CDR2 SYGVKD. V was trimmed by 3 bases and J by 1 base, leaving 4 bases between them. Only in-frame clones appear in the TCRdb table, and some are missing; sequencing was by immunoSEQ multiplex PCR. The sample has 250,000 or so clones; approximately 85% are singletons. The clonotype was recovered from a man aged 45 to 65 with acute or convalescent COVID-19. Source material: peripheral blood. This sequence joins TRBV10-3 and TRBJ1-6; D is unclear. Written as DNA, the CDR3 is TGTGCCATCAGTGAAATATCCTATAATTCACCCCTCCACTTT. This codes for CAISEISYNSPLHF.